Here is one TCR beta chain with its context. Its antigen is unidentified. This sample was included in a study of OX40 agonist ivuxolimab in advanced cancers. At the level of the study: Patients in dose escalation had liver, melanoma, kidney or head and neck cancers. The group had a mean age of around 60 years, ranged from about 23 to 85, and was 82.7% male. Study-level findings and limits: Not determined was the antigen specificity of the expanded peripheral T cells. CD4+ and CD8+ blood T cells expanded clonally by week 6 at 0.1 to 3.0 mg/kg.

Germline CDR1 MNHNS, CDR2 SASEGT. Trimming removed 2 bases from V and 1 base from J, with 11 bases in between. This CDR3 comprises 15 residues. Generated by immunoSEQ multiplex PCR, the TCRdb table keeps only in-frame clones and is missing some. The repertoire holds some 70,000 clones, 86% seen once, with more than 0.65% in the top ten. Sequencing used CD4+ or CD8+ T cells sorted from blood, obtained in a trial of the OX40 agonist ivuxolimab. The chain couples TRBV6-1 to TRBJ1-2; D possibly corresponds to TRBD1 (6 bases). This clonotype was obtained from an adult with an advanced solid tumor such as melanoma, head and neck, liver or kidney cancer. This chain's CDR3 is CASSELQGRNYGYTF. DNA of the CDR3: TGTGCCAGCAGTGAACTCCAGGGGCGTAACTATGGCTACACCTTC.